Listed below are T cell receptor beta chains from one sample, sequenced in a study of OX40 agonist ivuxolimab in advanced cancers. TCRdb's table, derived via immunoSEQ multiplex PCR, lists solely in-frame clones and lacks some. There are some 100,000 clones in the sample; roughly nine tenths occur only once, and over 0.3% lies in the top ten. The sequencing here drew on CD4+ or CD8+ T cells sorted from blood, taken in a trial of the OX40 agonist ivuxolimab. The receptors shown here come from an adult with an advanced solid tumor such as melanoma, head and neck, liver or kidney cancer. Each CDR3 is given with its conserved first and last residue. D genes are given only for firm matches. Some rows have no size entry. The others give once, few or many, or a class for an expanded clone.

TRBJ2-3 | - | - | 15 | TRBV6-6 | CASSPASGPTDTQYF | TGTGCCAGCAGTCCAGCCAGCGGACCCACAGATACGCAGTATTTT
TRBJ1-1 | - | - | 15 | TRBV6-5 | CASSNPLSMNTEAFF | TGTGCCAGCAGCAACCCTCTCAGCATGAACACTGAAGCTTTCTTT
TRBJ2-1 | - | TRBD2 | 20 | TRBV15 | CATSSTSLSRLAAGREGQFF | TGTGCCACCAGCAGCACATCCCTCTCCCGACTAGCGGCAGGGAGGGAGGGGCAGTTCTTC
TRBJ1-1 | - | - | 17 | TRBV18 | CASSLRGQGNDYTEAFF | TGTGCCAGCTCACTTCGCGGTCAGGGGAACGATTACACTGAAGCTTTCTTT
TRBJ2-3 | - | TRBD2 | 11 | TRBV27 | CASSFGGSLNF | TGTGCCAGCAGTTTTGGCGGGAGCCTGAATTTT
TRBJ2-3 | - | TRBD1 | 16 | TRBV5-1 | CASSLGGTGSTDTQYF | TGCGCCAGCAGCTTGGGGGGGACAGGCTCCACAGATACGCAGTATTTT
TRBJ2-2 | once | - | 17 | TRBV4-1 | CASSQEVILRIMGELFF | TGCGCCAGCAGCCAAGAAGTCATCCTCAGAATAATGGGGGAGCTGTTTTTT
TRBJ2-7 | - | - | 14 | TRBV2 | CASMLTGLSYEQYF | TGTGCCAGCATGCTCACCGGGCTCTCCTACGAGCAGTACTTC
TRBJ1-3 | - | - | 15 | TRBV19 | CASTTSGTEAYTIYF | TGTGCCAGTACCACTTCCGGGACCGAAGCCTACACCATATATTTT
TRBJ2-1 | few | - | 14 | TRBV29-1 | CSADDWTANNEQFF | TGCAGCGCCGACGATTGGACAGCAAACAATGAGCAGTTCTTC
TRBJ2-1 | - | TRBD2 | 16 | TRBV19 | CASGGSSGLKGNEQFF | TGTGCCAGCGGGGGGTCTAGCGGGCTCAAGGGAAATGAGCAGTTCTTC
TRBJ2-1 | - | TRBD2 | 16 | TRBV2 | CASSESLAGVMGEQFF | TGTGCCAGCAGTGAGAGTCTAGCGGGAGTAATGGGTGAGCAGTTCTTC
TRBJ2-6 | - | - | 20 | TRBV14 | CASSQGNVQGRRSGANVLTF | TGTGCCAGCAGCCAAGGCAACGTACAGGGCAGACGCTCTGGGGCCAACGTCCTGACTTTC
TRBJ2-7 | few | - | 13 | TRBV2 | CAGERVLSYEQYF | TGTGCCGGAGAGCGGGTTCTCTCCTACGAGCAGTACTTC
TRBJ2-1 | - | TRBD2 | 15 | TRBV2 | CASSERAGGPAEQFF | TGTGCCAGCAGTGAGAGGGCGGGAGGGCCGGCTGAGCAGTTCTTC
TRBJ2-2 | - | - | 15 | TRBV30 | CAWSVLEFVTGELFF | TGTGCCTGGAGTGTATTAGAATTTGTGACCGGGGAGCTGTTTTTT
TRBJ2-7 | once | - | 16 | TRBV6-1 | CASSEASSASGYEQYF | TGTGCCAGCAGTGAAGCATCTAGCGCGTCAGGCTACGAGCAGTACTTC
TRBJ2-7 | - | TRBD2 | 14 | TRBV7-2 | CASSFLAGSYEQYF | TGTGCCAGCAGCTTTTTAGCGGGTTCCTACGAGCAGTACTTC
TRBJ2-5 | - | TRBD2 | 15 | TRBV7-9 | CASGAGLARQETQYF | TGTGCCAGCGGCGCGGGACTAGCGCGCCAAGAGACCCAGTACTTC
TRBJ2-1 | - | - | 11 | TRBV20-1 | CSAPRLGEQFF | TGCAGTGCGCCCCGACTAGGTGAGCAGTTCTTC
TRBJ2-5 | once | - | 13 | TRBV7-9 | CASSLDRKETQYF | TGTGCCAGCAGCTTAGACAGAAAAGAGACCCAGTACTTC
TRBJ2-3 | - | TRBD2 | 15 | TRBV27 | CASSRLAGRLDTQYF | TGTGCCAGCTCTCGACTAGCCGGTCGCCTAGATACGCAGTATTTT
TRBJ1-5 | - | TRBD1 | 16 | TRBV7-8 | CASSLLQGAGNQPQHF | TGTGCCAGCAGCTTACTGCAGGGGGCGGGCAATCAGCCCCAGCATTTT
TRBJ2-1 | - | TRBD2 | 16 | TRBV7-9 | CASSIGTSGLRDEQFF | TGTGCCAGCAGCATCGGGACTAGCGGACTACGCGATGAGCAGTTCTTC
TRBJ2-3 | - | - | 16 | TRBV5-1 | CASSRGTAGHTDTQYF | TGCGCCAGCAGCCGGGGGACAGCGGGACACACAGATACGCAGTATTTT
TRBJ1-6 | few | TRBD1 | 13 | TRBV27 | CASGQGPHSPLHF | TGTGCCAGCGGACAGGGCCCGCATTCACCCCTCCACTTT
TRBJ2-1 | - | TRBD1 | 13 | TRBV30 | CAWTRDRAVGQFF | TGTGCCTGGACTCGGGACAGGGCCGTTGGGCAGTTCTTC
TRBJ2-5 | - | TRBD2 | 16 | TRBV28 | CASSTAGGSYQETQYF | TGTGCCAGCAGCACCGCGGGAGGGAGCTACCAAGAGACCCAGTACTTC
TRBJ1-1 | - | - | 13 | TRBV2 | CASSEVENTEAFF | TGTGCCAGCAGTGAAGTGGAGAACACTGAAGCTTTCTTT
TRBJ2-7 | - | TRBD1 | 14 | TRBV19 | CASRRTGGSYEQYF | TGTGCCAGTAGACGGACAGGGGGGTCCTACGAGCAGTACTTC
TRBJ2-3 | - | - | 15 | TRBV6-1 | CASSESVTDTDTQYF | TGTGCCAGCAGTGAATCGGTGACAGACACAGATACGCAGTATTTT
TRBJ1-6 | - | - | 15 | TRBV4-2 | CASSQEGSSFTPLHF | TGTGCCAGCAGCCAAGAGGGGAGCAGCTTCACACCCCTCCACTTT
TRBJ2-7 | - | TRBD1 | 13 | TRBV28 | CASGKQGSHEQYF | TGTGCCAGCGGAAAACAGGGGTCCCACGAGCAGTACTTC
TRBJ1-3 | - | - | 12 | TRBV15 | CATSIKGNTIYF | TGTGCCACCAGCATCAAGGGAAACACCATATATTTT
TRBJ2-5 | - | - | 13 | TRBV7-2 | CASSLLSLKTQYF | TGTGCCAGCAGCTTACTAAGTTTAAAGACCCAGTACTTC
TRBJ1-1 | once | TRBD1 | 13 | TRBV5-4 | CASSVGQGDEAFF | TGTGCCAGCAGCGTGGGACAGGGAGATGAAGCTTTCTTT
TRBJ2-2 | - | - | 14 | TRBV19 | CASSWERDIGELFF | TGTGCCAGCTCCTGGGAGCGGGACATCGGGGAGCTGTTTTTT
TRBJ2-3 | - | TRBD1 | 14 | TRBV28 | CASSSAQGLDTQYF | TGTGCCAGCAGTTCAGCACAGGGGCTAGATACGCAGTATTTT
TRBJ2-7 | - | TRBD1 | 13 | TRBV29-1 | CSVGQGASYEQYF | TGCAGCGTTGGACAGGGGGCCTCCTACGAGCAGTACTTC
TRBJ1-5 | - | - | 15 | TRBV19 | CASSIADRQLGSQHF | TGTGCCAGTAGTATAGCGGACCGCCAACTCGGTTCCCAGCATTTT
TRBJ1-4 | - | - | 13 | TRBV6-6 | CASSHGQNEKLFF | TGTGCCAGCAGTCACGGACAGAATGAAAAACTGTTTTTT
TRBJ1-5 | few | - | 15 | TRBV28 | CASRRIRGGIQPQHF | TGTGCCAGCAGAAGGATCCGGGGGGGTATTCAGCCCCAGCATTTT
TRBJ2-1 | - | TRBD1 | 17 | TRBV19 | CATSRGTGTGAYNEQFF | TGTGCTACATCCCGGGGGACCGGGACAGGGGCATACAATGAGCAGTTCTTC
TRBJ2-3 | few | - | 12 | TRBV28 | CASSRPTDTQYF | TGTGCCAGCAGTAGACCAACAGATACGCAGTATTTT
TRBJ1-1 | - | - | 11 | TRBV28 | CASRGPTEAFF | TGTGCCAGCAGGGGGCCCACTGAAGCTTTCTTT
TRBJ2-5 | once | - | 13 | TRBV7-7 | CASSPVPQETQYF | TGTGCCAGCAGCCCCGTCCCACAAGAGACCCAGTACTTC
TRBJ2-1 | - | TRBD2 | 15 | TRBV6-1 | CASSDGLAGNNEQFF | TGTGCCAGCAGTGATGGTCTAGCGGGAAACAATGAGCAGTTCTTC
TRBJ2-1 | - | TRBD2 | 16 | TRBV7-2 | CASSLGRRERRNEQFF | TGTGCCAGCAGCTTAGGACGGCGGGAGCGACGCAATGAGCAGTTCTTC
TRBJ1-2 | few | - | 14 | TRBV2 | CASSQRGNFYGYTF | TGTGCCAGCAGTCAGCGGGGTAATTTCTATGGCTACACCTTC
TRBJ2-4 | - | - | 13 | TRBV5-1 | CASSLGGENIQYF | TGCGCCAGCAGCTTGGGCGGAGAAAACATTCAGTACTTC
TRBJ1-2 | - | - | 15 | TRBV7-4 | CASRLFEMDRSFYTF | TGTGCCAGCAGGCTGTTTGAGATGGATCGAAGCTTCTACACCTTC
TRBJ2-2 | once | TRBD1 | 16 | TRBV5-5 | CASSLAGQGGTGELFF | TGTGCCAGCAGCTTGGCCGGACAGGGTGGGACCGGGGAGCTGTTTTTT
TRBJ2-2 | - | - | 16 | TRBV11-2 | CASSFGGFGRAGELFF | TGTGCCAGCAGCTTCGGGGGTTTCGGGAGAGCTGGGGAGCTGTTTTTT
TRBJ1-1 | - | - | 13 | TRBV6-1 | CASRILMNTEAFF | TGTGCCAGCAGGATTTTGATGAACACTGAAGCTTTCTTT
TRBJ2-3 | - | - | 13 | TRBV10-3 | CAIGSGSTDTQYF | TGTGCCATCGGAAGCGGTTCCACAGATACGCAGTATTTT
TRBJ2-7 | few | - | 11 | TRBV28 | CASSVTYEQYF | TGTGCCAGCAGTGTTACCTACGAGCAGTACTTC
TRBJ2-5 | - | TRBD1 | 16 | TRBV5-1 | CASSSPGTGFRETQYF | TGCGCCAGCAGCTCCCCCGGGACAGGGTTTCGGGAGACCCAGTACTTC
TRBJ2-2 | - | - | 14 | TRBV7-3 | CASSLTAPTGELFF | TGTGCCAGCAGCTTAACAGCCCCCACCGGGGAGCTGTTTTTT
TRBJ1-1 | - | - | 15 | TRBV27 | CASSLKRGMNTEAFF | TGTGCCAGCAGTTTAAAACGGGGTATGAACACTGAAGCTTTCTTT